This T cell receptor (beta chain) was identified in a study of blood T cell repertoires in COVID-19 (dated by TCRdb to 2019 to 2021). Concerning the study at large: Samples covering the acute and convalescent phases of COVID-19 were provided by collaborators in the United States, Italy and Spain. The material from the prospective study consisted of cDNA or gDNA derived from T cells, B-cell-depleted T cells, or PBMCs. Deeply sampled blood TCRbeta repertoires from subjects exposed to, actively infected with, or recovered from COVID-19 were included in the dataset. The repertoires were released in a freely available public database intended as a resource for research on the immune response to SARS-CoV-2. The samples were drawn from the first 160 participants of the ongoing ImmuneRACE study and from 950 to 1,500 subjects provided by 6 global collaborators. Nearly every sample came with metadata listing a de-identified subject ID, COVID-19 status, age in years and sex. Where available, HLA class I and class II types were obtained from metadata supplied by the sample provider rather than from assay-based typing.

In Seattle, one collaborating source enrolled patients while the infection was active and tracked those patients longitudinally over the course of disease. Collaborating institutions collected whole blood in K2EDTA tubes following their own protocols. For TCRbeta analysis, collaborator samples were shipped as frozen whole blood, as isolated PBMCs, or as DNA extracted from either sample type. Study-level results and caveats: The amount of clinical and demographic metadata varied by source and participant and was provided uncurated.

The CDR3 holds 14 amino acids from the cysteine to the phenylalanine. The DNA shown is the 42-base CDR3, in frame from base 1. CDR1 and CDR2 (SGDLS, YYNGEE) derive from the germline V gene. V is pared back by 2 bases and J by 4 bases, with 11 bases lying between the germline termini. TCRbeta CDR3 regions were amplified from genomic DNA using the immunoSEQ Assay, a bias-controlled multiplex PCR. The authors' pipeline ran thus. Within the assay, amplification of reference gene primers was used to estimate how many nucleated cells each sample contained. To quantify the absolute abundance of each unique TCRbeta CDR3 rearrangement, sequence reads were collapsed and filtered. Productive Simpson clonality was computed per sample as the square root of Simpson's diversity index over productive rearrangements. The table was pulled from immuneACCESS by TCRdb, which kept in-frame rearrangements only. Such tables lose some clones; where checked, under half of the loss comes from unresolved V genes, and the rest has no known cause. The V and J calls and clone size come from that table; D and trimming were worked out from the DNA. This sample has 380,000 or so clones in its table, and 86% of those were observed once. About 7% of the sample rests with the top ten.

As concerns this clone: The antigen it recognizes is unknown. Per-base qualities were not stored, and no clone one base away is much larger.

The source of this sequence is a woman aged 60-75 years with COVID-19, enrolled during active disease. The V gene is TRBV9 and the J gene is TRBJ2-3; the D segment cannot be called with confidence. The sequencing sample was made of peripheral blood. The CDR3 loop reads CASSVNEIPDTQYF. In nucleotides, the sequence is TGTGCCAGCAGCGTCAATGAGATTCCAGATACGCAGTATTTT.